This passage covers 31 T cell receptor beta chains from one sample sequenced in a study of blood T cell repertoires in COVID-19. Using immunoSEQ multiplex PCR, the repertoire was profiled, and TCRdb retains in-frame clones only, with some absent. The data hold a few hundred thousand clones, with 88% observed a single time. The sequenced sample consisted of peripheral blood. The receptors were gathered from a human donor in a cohort sampled during active COVID-19.

The CDR3 here is CSVEGTGGAYGYTF. The CDR3 DNA reads as TGCAGCGTTGAAGGGACAGGGGGCGCCTATGGCTACACCTTC. The chain has TRBV29-1 and TRBJ1-2; 11 nucleotides agree with TRBD1. J gave up 4 bases and V 1 base, and 2 bases lay outside the gene matches. CDR1 is SQVTM, CDR2 ANQGSEA, per germline. CDR3 length: 14 amino acids.

This clone occurred a few times. The chain links TRBV5-6 to TRBJ2-7, with 12 positions matching TRBD1. V was clipped by 1 base and J by 6 bases; unmatched bases: 5. The CDR3 spans 15 residues. Germline V CDR1 and CDR2: SGHDT, YYEEEE. The CDR3 nucleotides read TGTGCCAGCAGCTTGTTTGGGACAGGGGGCGTCGAGCAGTACTTC. This encodes CASSLFGTGGVEQYF.

Here the CDR3 reads CSVRSQGARDTQYF. DNA for the CDR3: TGCAGCGTTAGATCGCAGGGGGCTAGAGATACGCAGTATTTT. The J gene is TRBJ2-3, the V gene TRBV29-1; 8 nucleotides align to TRBD1. Germline V lookup: CDR1 SQVTM, CDR2 ANQGSEA. The ends lost 5 bases at V and 5 bases at J; junction bases unmatched: 9. The CDR3 totals 14 residues.

This clone was seen once. V and J are TRBV4-1 and TRBJ1-6; D may be TRBD1 (5 bases). V dropped 4 bases and J dropped 6 bases, with 19 bases sitting between them. CDR3 length: 17 amino acids. Looked up from germline, CDR1 is MGHRA and CDR2 is YSYEKL. The CDR3 is CASSLVLGLGGNSPLHF. The CDR3 DNA is TGCGCCAGCAGCCTAGTATTAGGGCTCGGGGGTAATTCACCCCTCCACTTT.

V usage is TRBV27 and J usage is TRBJ2-7; TRBD2 agrees at 11 bases. After removal of 6 bases from V and 0 bases from J, the junction contained 4 bases not matched to a gene. Germline values: CDR1 MNHEY, CDR2 SMNVEV (reference sequence). This CDR3 comprises 15 residues. DNA for the CDR3: TGTGCCAGCAGCCGTAGCGGGGGGGCCTCCTACGAGCAGTACTTC. This gives the protein CASSRSGGASYEQYF.

The chain is built from TRBV7-9 and TRBJ2-7; 10 nucleotides align to TRBD1. The CDR3 spans 14 residues. The V segment lost 4 bases and the J segment 2 bases; nucleotides outside the gene matches: 2. Germline V lookup: CDR1 SEHNR, CDR2 FQNEAQ (reference sequence). CDR3 region: CASSSGTGAYEQYF. CDR3 coding DNA: TGTGCCAGCAGCTCAGGGACAGGGGCCTACGAGCAGTACTTC.

The V gene is TRBV19, the J gene TRBJ1-3, with 7 nucleotides matching TRBD1. The junction had 9 bases not matched to a gene; V was cut back by 6 bases and J by 1 base. This CDR3 region has 16 residues. The germline gives CDR1 LNHDA, CDR2 SQIVND (reference sequence). The chain's CDR3 is CASRISRGPSGNTIYF. The DNA of the CDR3 is TGTGCCAGTAGGATTTCAAGGGGGCCTTCTGGAAACACCATATATTTT.

The J gene is TRBJ2-7, the V gene TRBV30, with 10 bases identical to TRBD2. CDR1 is GTSNPN and CDR2 is SVGIG in the germline V gene (reference sequence). The trim removed 2 bases at V and 4 bases at J, leaving 8 bases unmatched. The CDR3 sequence is 15 residues long. The CDR3 bases are TGTGCCTGGAGTTCCCAGCGGGGGGGAAGGTACGAGCAGTACTTC. Protein product: CAWSSQRGGRYEQYF.

The chain employs TRBV6-5 and TRBJ1-2; D remains unclear. This CDR3 region has 15 residues. The germline CDR1 and CDR2 sequences are MNHEY and SVGAGI. The ends were cut back, 6 bases at V and 4 bases at J, with 18 bases in the middle. The CDR3 reads CASSQSETMAYGYTF. CDR3 DNA sequence: TGTGCCAGCAGCCAGTCAGAGACAATGGCCTATGGCTACACCTTC.

V and J are TRBV19 and TRBJ1-2; TRBD1 matches at 10 bases. J lost 4 bases, V lost 3 bases, and 5 bases had no gene match. The V gene's germline CDR1 is LNHDA and CDR2 SQIVND (reference sequence). This CDR3 is 15 amino acids long. The CDR3 here is CASSIDRGLGYGYTF. CDR3 nucleotide sequence: TGTGCCAGTAGTATCGACAGGGGGCTAGGCTATGGCTACACCTTC. Supplemented by reference TRBV19 and TRBJ1-2, the full variable domain reads DGGITQSPKYLFRKEGQNVTLSCEQNLNHDAMYWYRQDPGQGLRLIYYSQIVNDFQKGDIAEGYSVSREKKESFPLTVTSAQKNPTAFYLCASSIDRGLGYGYTFGSGTRLTVV.

The chain couples TRBV7-2 to TRBJ1-2; D possibly corresponds to TRBD1 (5 bases). Germline assignment: CDR1 SGHTA and CDR2 FQGNSA. This CDR3 comprises 11 residues. The CDR3 DNA reads TGTATGGGGCGGAGAAACTATGGCTACACCTTC. It codes for CMGRRNYGYTF.

The sample holds one count of this clone. This chain connects TRBV28 to TRBJ2-5; 13 bases match TRBD2. Germline V gene lookup returns CDR1 MDHEN and CDR2 SYDVKM. With 3 bases clipped from V and 5 bases from J, the junction kept 12 bases outside the gene matches. The CDR3 totals 18 residues. In DNA form, the CDR3 reads TGTGCCAGCAGTTTCCCCAGATCCGGGACTAGCGGGAAGGAGACCCAGTACTTC. Translated, it gives CASSFPRSGTSGKETQYF.

This chain connects TRBV28 to TRBJ2-7; perhaps TRBD2 as D (7 bases). This CDR3 has 16 amino acids. V was shortened by 7 bases and J by 1 base, with 20 bases between the two germline ends. Looked up from germline, CDR1 is MDHEN and CDR2 is SYDVKM. This CDR3 reads CASTITGAGESYEQYF. The CDR3 bases are TGTGCCAGCACCATAACGGGGGCGGGAGAATCCTACGAGCAGTACTTC.

The chain uses TRBV18 and TRBJ1-2; D not certain. The V end was cut by 3 bases, the J end by 6 bases, with 14 bases between. Germline V gene sequence: CDR1 KGHSH, CDR2 LQKENI. This CDR3 is built from 14 residues. This CDR3 reads CASSPSREGNGYTF. The CDR3 DNA is TGTGCCAGCTCACCTTCCCGAGAGGGCAATGGCTACACCTTC. Together with reference TRBV18 and TRBJ1-2, the CDR3 gives the full variable domain: NAGVMQNPRHLVRRRGQEARLRCSPMKGHSHVYWYRQLPEEGLKFMVYLQKENIIDESGMPKERFSAEFPKEGPSILRIQQVVRGDSAAYFCASSPSREGNGYTFGSGTRLTVV.

The rearrangement links TRBV6-5 to TRBJ2-7; the D gene is possibly TRBD2 (5 bases). The length of the CDR3 is 12 residues. Germline-derived CDR1 and CDR2 are MNHEY and SVGAGI. Trimming shortened V by 6 bases and J by 7 bases, and 13 bases separated the two germline ends. The CDR3 protein is CASRVGGYEQYF. The CDR3 DNA follows: TGTGCCAGCAGAGTCGGAGGTTATGAGCAGTACTTC.

The rearrangement joins TRBV28 to TRBJ1-2, with D possibly being TRBD1 (5 bases). Germline CDR1 is MDHEN and CDR2 is SYDVKM. There are 14 residues in the CDR3. Trimming removed 5 bases from V and 4 bases from J, with 14 bases in between. The chain's CDR3 is CASSKDMDLYGYTF. The CDR3 DNA reads as TGTGCCAGCAGTAAGGACATGGACCTCTATGGCTACACCTTC.

The V gene is TRBV7-8, the J gene TRBJ1-2, with D hard to call. CDR3 length: 11 amino acids. Germline CDR1 and CDR2: SGHVS and FQNEAQ. The ends were cut back, 4 bases at V and 6 bases at J, with 6 bases in the middle. Written as DNA, the CDR3 is TGTGCCAGCAGCTCTACCGATGGCTACACCTTC. Amino acid sequence: CASSSTDGYTF.

This rearrangement joins TRBV3-1 (or the pseudogene TRBV3-2) to TRBJ2-5; 16 nucleotides match TRBD2. This CDR3 spans 16 amino acids. Germline V lookup: CDR1 LGHDT, CDR2 YNNKEL (reference sequence). Trimming at V came to 4 bases and at J to 5 bases, leaving 4 bases not matched to a gene. The CDR3 DNA is TGTGCCAGCAGCCCGGGACTAGCGGGGGGGCGGGAGACCCAGTACTTC. It specifies CASSPGLAGGRETQYF.

This clone has a handful of counts. V usage is TRBV7-8 and J usage is TRBJ2-7; TRBD2 aligns across 10 bases. The J segment lost 5 bases and the V segment lost 7 bases, leaving 11 bases of the junction unmatched. The CDR3 length is 15 residues. Germline values: CDR1 SGHVS, CDR2 FQNEAQ. For the CDR3, the DNA is TGTGCCAGCACCATTGGGGCTAGCGGGGGCCACGAGCAGTACTTC. It translates to CASTIGASGGHEQYF. The full variable domain, completed using reference TRBV7-8 and TRBJ2-7, is GAGVSQSPRYKVAKRGQDVALRCDPISGHVSLFWYQQALGQGPEFLTYFQNEAQLDKSGLPSDRFFAERPEGSVSTLKIQRTQQEDSAVYLCASTIGASGGHEQYFGPGTRLTVT.

The J gene is TRBJ2-7, the V gene TRBV30; 8 bases line up with TRBD1. With V trimmed by 0 bases and J by 12 bases, 4 bases remained unmatched. The CDR3 sequence is 11 residues long. Germline CDR1 GTSNPN, CDR2 SVGIG (reference sequence). For the CDR3, the DNA is TGTGCCTGGAGTGTCGGACAGGGTCGGTACTTC. Translating it yields CAWSVGQGRYF.

The chain combines TRBV6-5 with TRBJ1-2; TRBD1 agrees at 7 bases. Unmatched junction bases numbered 8, after V lost 5 bases and J lost 8 bases. CDR3 length: 13 residues. Germline CDR1 reads MNHEY; CDR2 reads SVGAGI. CDR3: CASSKTGVGGYTF. CDR3 sequence (DNA): TGTGCCAGCAGTAAAACAGGGGTGGGCGGCTACACCTTC.

This clone was detected once. This chain uses TRBV7-9 with TRBJ2-1, with a possible D match to TRBD2 (6 bases). This CDR3 has 16 amino acids. Germline V CDR1 and CDR2: SEHNR, FQNEAQ (reference sequence). Between the trimmed V and J ends, which lost 4 bases and 6 bases, there was a span of 19 bases. CDR3 DNA: TGTGCCAGCAGCTCATCCGGTCGGGAGCTCTTCAATGAGCAGTTCTTC. It translates to CASSSSGRELFNEQFF.

The chain is built from TRBV6-5 and TRBJ1-2; TRBD1 is a possible D gene (6 bases). The CDR3 loop spans 12 amino acids. V shed 11 bases and J shed 2 bases, with 12 bases lying between them. Looked up from germline, CDR1 is MNHEY and CDR2 is SVGAGI. As DNA, the CDR3 is TGTGCCGCTAGGGGGAACAACTATGGCTACACCTTC. This gives the protein CAARGNNYGYTF.

The genes are TRBV7-2 and TRBJ2-1; 7 bases fit TRBD2. The V and J ends lost 4 bases and 6 bases, in that order; junction bases with no gene match: 9. The CDR3 is made up of 15 amino acids. CDR1 SGHTA and CDR2 FQGNSA come from the germline V gene. The CDR3 coding sequence is TGTGCCAGCAGCTCTGGACTAGGGCTTCCCAATGAGCAGTTCTTC. Protein: CASSSGLGLPNEQFF.

The chain combines TRBV19 with TRBJ1-5; a weak D match, TRBD1 (5 bases). CDR3 size: 14 residues. Germline V gene sequence: CDR1 LNHDA, CDR2 SQIVND (reference sequence). The V and J ends lost 3 bases and 5 bases respectively, with 11 bases between them. The CDR3 reads CASSIGQGYQPQHF. The CDR3 DNA reads as TGTGCCAGTAGTATTGGTCAGGGCTATCAGCCCCAGCATTTT.

The gene calls are TRBV27 and TRBJ1-2, with 9 bases that match TRBD1. The CDR3 runs to 14 residues. Losses at the gene ends were 4 bases for V and 7 bases for J; bases not matched to a gene: 7. The germline gives CDR1 MNHEY, CDR2 SMNVEV (reference sequence). The CDR3 nucleotides read TGTGCCAGCAGTTCGGCCGGGACAGGGATTGGCTACACCTTC. This codes for CASSSAGTGIGYTF.

V is TRBV3-1 (or the pseudogene TRBV3-2) and J is TRBJ1-2; 7 positions match TRBD1. V was pared by 0 bases and J by 3 bases, with 7 bases of the junction left unmatched. There are 16 residues in the CDR3. Germline V lookup: CDR1 LGHDT, CDR2 YNNKEL (reference sequence). CDR3 nucleotide sequence: TGTGCCAGCAGCCAAGATCGACAGGGCCTTTACTATGGCTACACCTTC. It specifies CASSQDRQGLYYGYTF.

In its sample, this clone was seen once. The rearrangement uses TRBV3-1 (or the pseudogene TRBV3-2) and TRBJ2-5; D perhaps matches TRBD2 (7 bases). Trimming shortened V by 6 bases and J by 4 bases, and 15 bases separated the two germline ends. The CDR3 has 14 amino acids. The germline CDR1 and CDR2 sequences are LGHDT and YNNKEL (reference sequence). Here the CDR3 reads CASRGGGGRETQYF. DNA for the CDR3: TGTGCCAGCAGAGGGGGGGGCGGGAGAGAGACCCAGTACTTC.

The chain employs TRBV14 and TRBJ1-6; 7 nucleotides align to TRBD1. This CDR3 comprises 18 residues. Germline V gene data show CDR1 as SGHDN and CDR2 as FVKESK. The ends lost 4 bases at V and 0 bases at J; junction bases unmatched: 9. CDR3 region: CASSRGGALSSYNSPLHF. The CDR3 bases are TGTGCCAGCAGCCGAGGGGGCGCCCTAAGCTCCTATAATTCACCCCTCCACTTT.

V is TRBV6-5 and J is TRBJ2-7, with 9 bases aligning to TRBD1. CDR3 length: 14 amino acids. The ends lost 2 bases at V and 4 bases at J; junction bases unmatched: 3. Germline CDR1 and CDR2: MNHEY and SVGAGI. Here the CDR3 reads CASSYTGGGYEQYF. In DNA form, the CDR3 reads TGTGCCAGCAGTTACACAGGGGGCGGGTACGAGCAGTACTTC.

The chain uses TRBV28 and TRBJ2-1; 7 bases are a match to TRBD2. Trimming at V came to 7 bases and at J to 0 bases, leaving 0 bases not matched to a gene. This CDR3 is built from 13 residues. CDR1 and CDR2 from the germline V gene are MDHEN and SYDVKM. The CDR3 sequence: CASIAGSYNEQFF. Written as DNA, the CDR3 is TGTGCCAGCATAGCGGGCTCCTACAATGAGCAGTTCTTC.